The entry below gives a single TCR beta chain sequence along with its context. There are 15 residues in the CDR3. Trimming pared 4 bases from V and 0 bases from J, leaving 10 bases between. CDR1 and CDR2 (germline): LGHDT, YNNKEL (reference sequence). In the source study's methods: How many nucleated cells were present was estimated from reference gene primer amplification. The table came from immunoSEQ multiplex PCR; TCRdb's copy has only in-frame clones and leaves some out. The D gene and trimming were derived from the DNA, and the V and J assignments and clone size from that table. The sample has some 110,000 clones, about 83% seen once. The sample originates from a study of blood T cell repertoires in COVID-19. Overall study context: Samples of COVID-19 (acute and convalescent) were obtained from the United States, Italy and Spain. T cells, B-cell-depleted T cells, or PBMCs provided the cDNA or gDNA that served as material.

The TCR originated in a man between 65 and 85 years old with acute or convalescent COVID-19. The rearrangement links TRBV3-1 (or the pseudogene TRBV3-2) to TRBJ1-3, with unresolved D. Sample: peripheral blood. CDR3 amino acids: CASSLDGGSGNTIYF. CDR3 bases: TGTGCCAGCAGCCTGGACGGAGGCTCTGGAAACACCATATATTTT.